The sequence of this T cell receptor beta chain was determined in a study of blood T cells in healthy people across ages. Study-level results: Aged donors had fewer naive CD4+ cells and lower diversity than long-lived donors. The authors considered diversity estimates from one million T cells to be underestimates. It was not known whether donors were CMV positive (a possible confounder of expanded clonotype changes).

PBMCs, at least 6 million per sample, were isolated. Primers used in a second PCR of roughly 6 to 11 cycles were a sample-barcoded 5' primer and a J-beta primer mix. TCRdb fed the 5' RACE reads into MiXCR, producing one record per CDR3 protein. The data show more than 450,000 distinct CDR3 sequences, roughly a quarter seen once. V was pared by 3 bases and J by 10 bases, with 12 bases between. Germline V gives CDR1 KGHSH, CDR2 LQKENI. This CDR3 is built from 13 residues. Remarks on this clonotype: The target antigen is unknown.

These data are also associated with another study on T cells of mothers and their children.

V usage is TRBV18 and J usage is TRBJ1-4, with TRBD1 as a possible D gene (6 bases). Sample: blood. This clonotype was sampled from a boy aged 2 to 10 in good health. The CDR3 bases are TGTGCCAGCTCACCCCGACAGGATGGAAAACTGTTTTTT. Amino acid sequence: CASSPRQDGKLFF.